This TCR beta chain was identified during a study of blood T cell repertoires in COVID-19. Overall study: The United States, Italy and Spain supplied acute and convalescent COVID-19 samples. T cells, B-cell-depleted T cells, or PBMCs provided the cDNA or gDNA that served as material.

Method: immunoSEQ multiplex PCR; TCRdb's copy keeps in-frame clones and lacks some. The data hold 150,000 to 200,000 clones, with roughly 90% observed a single time. Participants came from fewer than 25 US areas, aged about 18 to 89 years. The CDR3 runs to 15 residues. V gave up 6 bases and J gave up 6 bases; unmatched junction bases: 10. Germline V lookup: CDR1 ENHRY, CDR2 SYGVKD. The chain employs TRBV10-3 and TRBJ2-1; TRBD2 agrees at 8 bases. The sequence was collected from a woman between 18 and 30 years old who had recovered from COVID-19. The sample comprised PBMCs or T cells enriched from blood (not recorded which). For the CDR3, the DNA is TGTGCCATCAGAGAAACGGGAGGGCCGAGCAATGAGCAGTTCTTC. It translates to CAIRETGGPSNEQFF.